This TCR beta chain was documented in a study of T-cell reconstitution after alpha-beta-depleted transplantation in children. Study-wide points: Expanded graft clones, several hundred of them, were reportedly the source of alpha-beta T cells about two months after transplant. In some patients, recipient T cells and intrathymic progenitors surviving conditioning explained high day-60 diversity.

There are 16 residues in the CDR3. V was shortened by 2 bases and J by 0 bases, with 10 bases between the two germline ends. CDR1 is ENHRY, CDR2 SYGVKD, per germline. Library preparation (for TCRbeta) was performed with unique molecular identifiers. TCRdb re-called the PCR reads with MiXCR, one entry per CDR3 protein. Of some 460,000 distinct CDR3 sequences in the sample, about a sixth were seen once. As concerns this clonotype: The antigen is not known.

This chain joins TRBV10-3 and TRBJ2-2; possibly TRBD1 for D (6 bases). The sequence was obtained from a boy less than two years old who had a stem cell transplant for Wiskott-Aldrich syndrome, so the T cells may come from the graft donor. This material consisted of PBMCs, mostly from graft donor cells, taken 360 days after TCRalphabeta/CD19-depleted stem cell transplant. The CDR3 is CAISEGPGANTGELFF. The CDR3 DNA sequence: TGTGCCATCAGTGAGGGGCCAGGGGCGAACACCGGGGAGCTGTTTTTT.